Each of the 20 T cell receptor beta chains below was sequenced from the same sample in a study of CD8+ T cells in alopecia areata. RNA, once extracted, was reverse transcribed into cDNA for use as the sequencing template. TCRdb's table, derived via immunoSEQ multiplex PCR, lists solely in-frame clones and lacks some. The table records fewer than 80,000 clones, approximately 64% of them present only once. Sequenced material: CD8+ T cells sorted from blood, taken at week 0. All receptors derive from a human donor with alopecia areata.

The chain joins TRBV7-2 to TRBJ1-1; weak D call: TRBD1 (6 bases). V was cut by 6 bases and J by 3 bases, with 11 bases left in between. Germline V gene lookup returns CDR1 SGHTA and CDR2 FQGNSA. There are 13 residues in the CDR3. CDR3 amino acids: CASRSGHYTEAFF. The CDR3 coding sequence is TGTGCCAGCAGGTCGGGACACTACACTGAAGCTTTCTTT. Together with reference TRBV7-2 and TRBJ1-1, the CDR3 gives the full variable domain: GAGVSQSPSNKVTEKGKDVELRCDPISGHTALYWYRQSLGQGLEFLIYFQGNSAPDKSGLPSDRFSAERTGGSVSTLTIQRTQQEDSAVYLCASRSGHYTEAFFGQGTRLTVV.

The rearrangement links TRBV7-9 to TRBJ2-1; either TRBD1 or TRBD2 may fit D (5 bases each). V lost 5 bases, J lost 8 bases, and 16 bases lay in between. The CDR3 length is 14 residues. CDR1 is SEHNR and CDR2 is FQNEAQ in the germline V gene (reference sequence). The CDR3 region is CASSHGTLVDEQFF. CDR3 in DNA: TGTGCCAGCAGCCACGGGACCCTAGTCGATGAGCAGTTCTTC. The full variable domain, its missing parts supplied by reference TRBV7-9 and TRBJ2-1, is DTGVSQNPRHKITKRGQNVTFRCDPISEHNRLYWYRQTLGQGPEFLTYFQNEAQLEKSRLLSDRFSAERPKGSFSTLEIQRTEQGDSAMYLCASSHGTLVDEQFFGPGTRLTVL.

This clone was recorded at least ten times. The chain couples TRBV6-4 to TRBJ2-3, with 8 bases matching TRBD2. This CDR3 comprises 16 residues. The V gene's germline CDR1 is MRHNA and CDR2 SNTAGT. V was clipped by 0 bases and J by 2 bases; unmatched bases: 4. The CDR3 DNA is TGTGCCAGCAGTGACTCAGAAGCGGGAGACACAGATACGCAGTATTTT. Translation gives CASSDSEAGDTDTQYF.

This rearrangement joins TRBV5-1 to TRBJ2-3; TRBD2 matches 11 bases. The length of the CDR3 is 19 residues. V shed 0 bases and J 6 bases; nucleotides not matched to a gene: 15. Germline CDR1 SGHRS, CDR2 YFSETQ. CDR3 DNA: TGCGCCAGCAGCTTGGCTTTCCTAGCGGGGGGCCCCCCTCCGGATACGCAGTATTTT. Amino acid sequence: CASSLAFLAGGPPPDTQYF.

Only a few counts were recorded for this clone. The V and J genes are TRBV28 and TRBJ2-3; 7 bases agree with TRBD2. Germline CDR1 is MDHEN and CDR2 is SYDVKM. V dropped 6 bases and J dropped 5; count of bases not matched to a gene: 11. The CDR3 loop spans 15 amino acids. CDR3 amino acids: CASSLGAGAVDTQYF. The CDR3 DNA reads as TGTGCCAGCAGCTTAGGGGCGGGAGCTGTAGATACGCAGTATTTT.

The chain employs TRBV6-5 and TRBJ2-1; a weak D match, TRBD2 (6 bases). Germline V gene data show CDR1 as MNHEY and CDR2 as SVGAGI. V was trimmed by 5 bases and J by 4 bases, leaving 9 bases between them. This CDR3 contains 13 residues. The CDR3 DNA sequence: TGTGCCAGCAGTGCGGGGTTATACAATGAGCAGTTCTTC. Its protein product is CASSAGLYNEQFF.

This chain joins TRBV5-6 and TRBJ2-6; D possibly uses TRBD1 or TRBD2 (6 bases each). V lost 3 bases, J lost 3 bases, and 19 bases lay in between. The CDR3 has 18 residues. The germline gives CDR1 SGHDT, CDR2 YYEEEE. CDR3 sequence: CASSSRPGAQRGANVLTF. In DNA form, the CDR3 reads TGTGCCAGCAGCTCTCGTCCGGGGGCGCAACGTGGGGCCAACGTCCTGACTTTC.

V is TRBV7-9 and J is TRBJ1-2; tentative D call: TRBD1 (6 bases). In germline, CDR1 is SEHNR, CDR2 FQNEAQ (reference sequence). The CDR3 runs to 14 residues. Trimming pared 7 bases from V and 4 bases from J, leaving 16 bases between. This CDR3 reads CASTSRWTVYGYTF. The DNA of the CDR3 is TGTGCCAGCACTTCGCGATGGACAGTCTATGGCTACACCTTC. Drawing the rest from reference TRBV7-9 and TRBJ1-2, the complete variable domain is DTGVSQNPRHKITKRGQNVTFRCDPISEHNRLYWYRQTLGQGPEFLTYFQNEAQLEKSRLLSDRFSAERPKGSFSTLEIQRTEQGDSAMYLCASTSRWTVYGYTFGSGTRLTVV.

CDR3 coding DNA: TGTGCCAGCAGCTTAGCACCAGCCAAAAACATTCAGTACTTC. Protein sequence: CASSLAPAKNIQYF. The chain recombines TRBV7-9 with TRBJ2-4; no clear D. This CDR3 has 14 residues. V lost 0 bases and J lost 0, with 3 bases in between. In germline, CDR1 is SEHNR, CDR2 FQNEAQ (reference sequence).

This clone was detected only a few times. V and J are TRBV4-3 and TRBJ1-2; a weak D match, TRBD1 (5 bases). The germline V gene encodes CDR1 LGHNA and CDR2 YSLEER. This CDR3 is built from 16 residues. V dropped 0 bases and J dropped 4 bases, with 15 bases sitting between them. The CDR3 DNA follows: TGCGCCAGCAGCCAAGACACGGGCAGGGAACTCTATGGCTACACCTTC. Its protein is CASSQDTGRELYGYTF.

This clone showed up just a few times. This chain links TRBV5-6 with TRBJ2-7; D remains ambiguous. V dropped 1 base and J dropped 6 bases, with 5 bases sitting between them. The length of the CDR3 is 11 residues. Germline V gene data show CDR1 as SGHDT and CDR2 as YYEEEE. CDR3 residues: CASSLYTEQYF. In DNA, the CDR3 is TGTGCCAGCAGCTTGTATACCGAGCAGTACTTC.

This chain connects TRBV29-1 to TRBJ1-1; D is possibly TRBD1 (5 bases). This CDR3 is built from 14 residues. Germline CDR1 and CDR2: SQVTM and ANQGSEA. Deletions cut 7 bases from V and 0 bases from J, with 15 bases between. For the CDR3, the DNA is TGCAGCGCTGATGAAGGGACGGTGAACACTGAAGCTTTCTTT. This encodes CSADEGTVNTEAFF.

The rearrangement uses TRBV10-3 and TRBJ2-7; D not certain. V was cut by 0 bases and J by 2 bases, with 2 bases left in between. This CDR3 is built from 12 residues. Germline assignment: CDR1 ENHRY and CDR2 SYGVKD. The CDR3 reads CAISESAYEQYF. The CDR3 DNA reads TGTGCCATCAGTGAGTCTGCCTACGAGCAGTACTTC.

The CDR3 loop is CASSTWTGGHEQYF. For the CDR3, the DNA is TGTGCCAGCAGTACCTGGACAGGGGGCCACGAGCAGTACTTC. This chain joins TRBV27 and TRBJ2-7, with TRBD1 matching 11 bases. The CDR3 length is 14 residues. Germline CDR1 is MNHEY and CDR2 is SMNVEV (reference sequence). Losses at the gene ends were 5 bases for V and 5 bases for J; bases not matched to a gene: 5.

The chain has TRBV7-9 and TRBJ1-3; D remains ambiguous. The CDR3 length is 14 residues. CDR1 and CDR2 (germline): SEHNR, FQNEAQ (reference sequence). V was trimmed by 1 base and J by 0 bases, leaving 4 bases between them. The CDR3 is CASSLDYSGNTIYF. In DNA, the CDR3 is TGTGCCAGCAGCTTAGACTACTCTGGAAACACCATATATTTT.

This chain links TRBV4-3 with TRBJ2-6, with D maybe TRBD1 (5 bases). V shed 1 base and J shed 2 bases, with 12 bases lying between them. The CDR3 length is 17 residues. CDR1 is LGHNA, CDR2 YSLEER, per germline. CDR3 sequence (DNA): TGCGCCAGCAGCCAAGGCGCAGGGAACGCTGGGGCCAACGTCCTGACTTTC. It yields the protein CASSQGAGNAGANVLTF.

This rearrangement joins TRBV10-3 to TRBJ1-5; possible D gene TRBD1, 6 bases. Trimming stripped 6 bases from V and 3 bases from J, with 9 bases between. Looked up from germline, CDR1 is ENHRY and CDR2 is SYGVKD. The CDR3 totals 13 residues. CDR3: CAIRTGDNQPQHF. DNA for the CDR3: TGTGCCATCAGGACAGGAGACAATCAGCCCCAGCATTTT.

This clone was seen a few times. The genes are TRBV2 and TRBJ2-5, with D unresolved. Germline CDR1 and CDR2: SNHLY and FYNNEI. The V end lost 3 bases, the J end lost 0 bases, and 8 bases lay between the germline ends. The CDR3 has 14 residues. CDR3 bases: TGTGCCAGCAGTGATGGAGAGTACCAAGAGACCCAGTACTTC. This sequence encodes CASSDGEYQETQYF.

The rearrangement uses TRBV2 and TRBJ2-4, with TRBD1 identical over 8 bases. After removal of 2 bases from V and 1 base from J, the junction contained 4 bases not matched to a gene. The CDR3 consists of 16 residues. The germline V gene encodes CDR1 SNHLY and CDR2 FYNNEI. The CDR3 spells CASSERQGAAKNIQYF. The CDR3 DNA follows: TGTGCCAGCAGTGAAAGGCAGGGGGCGGCCAAAAACATTCAGTACTTC.

The chain uses TRBV28 and TRBJ1-4, with 10 bases that match TRBD1. The germline CDR1 and CDR2 sequences are MDHEN and SYDVKM. V gave up 6 bases and J gave up 8 bases; unmatched junction bases: 12. This CDR3 has 16 amino acids. CDR3 in DNA: TGTGCCAGCAGCCACGGGACAGGGGCCGTGATCGAAAAACTGTTTTTT. Translating it yields CASSHGTGAVIEKLFF.